This T cell receptor (beta chain) was sequenced in a study of blood T cell repertoires in COVID-19. Participants were aged about 18 to 90 years, lived in under 30 US areas, and enrolled virtually. As handled by the study authors: Reference gene primer amplification gave nucleated cell count estimates. The table came from immunoSEQ multiplex PCR; TCRdb's copy has only in-frame clones and leaves some out. Clonal size and the V and J genes are those of that table, whereas D and trimming came from the DNA. The sample yields around 500,000 clones, 85% to 90% seen once. CDR3 length: 14 residues. CDR1 SGHDT and CDR2 YYEEEE come from the germline V gene. V lost 0 bases to trimming and J lost 7 bases, with 10 bases between them.

The receptor's source is a woman in her thirties or forties who had recovered from COVID-19. This rearrangement joins TRBV5-6 to TRBJ2-2; D not certain. The sequencing sample was made of PBMCs or T cells enriched from blood (not recorded which). In DNA, the CDR3 is TGTGCCAGCAGCTTGGCCGACTGGGTCGGGGAGCTGTTTTTT. It is translated as CASSLADWVGELFF.